This T cell receptor beta chain was sequenced for a study of shared clonotypes between healthy human individuals (TCRdb year 2020). Describing the broader study: The cohort comprised two women and a few men aged 18 to 49 years. For each donor, CD4 naive and CD4 memory were each given three plates, CD8 naive was given two plates, and CD8 memory was given one plate. Blood TCR repertoires of 5 or 6 healthy adults were deeply sequenced to estimate repertoire size and the extent of clonotype sharing between individuals. To increase sequencing depth and limit assay-specific biases, TCR repertoire library preparation and sequencing were carried out by different laboratories using diverse techniques. Leukapheresis yielded between about 0.8 and 9.5 billion PBMCs per donor.

Via the germline V gene, CDR1 is SGHRS and CDR2 YFSETQ. Reading from cysteine to phenylalanine, the CDR3 counts 17 amino acids. Of the read, only the CDR3 DNA is kept; its 51 bases are in frame from base 1. The junction shows trimming of 4 bases on V and 0 bases on J, plus 18 bases between the germline ends. TCR CDR3 regions were amplified from genomic DNA by multiplex PCR using the deep immunoSEQ assay. Genomic DNA extracted from each cell subset was distributed evenly over all wells of several immunoSEQ 96-well plates, and each plate served as one replicate. For sorted subsets, around 200 ng genomic DNA, equal to tens of thousands of T cell genomes, was loaded into each replicate PCR. Purified libraries were quantified with a Qubit 3.0 fluorometer, sized on a Bioanalyzer 2100, and re-quantified with the KAPA Library Quantification kit. Each immunoSEQ 96-well plate was sequenced on its own single-read 150-cycle Illumina NextSeq 550 flow cell. From the authors' description of their analysis: Because the immunoSEQ output included only junctional sequences and no quality scores, the filtering could not be the same as the filtering used for full-length reads. Sequences were annotated with PyIR, a Python wrapper for IgBLAST v1.9, using IMGT germline references to assign V/J genes and CDR3. Reads were removed for weak V/J assignments (E-value above 1e-6), missing CDR3, stop codons, out-of-frame junctions, or ambiguous translated residues. V3J clonotypes were defined by identical inferred V gene, J gene, and CDR3 amino acid sequence. The percentage overlap between two repertoires was calculated by dividing the number of shared unique clonotypes by the size of the smaller repertoire. Three approaches were used to assess repertoire richness: RTK rarefaction, the Chao1 estimator, and Recon v2.1 estimates of unobserved clonotypes. For all TCRbeta clonotypes obtained by the gDNA method from a handful of donors, generation probabilities were computed with OLGA. Sourced from immuneACCESS, this table was stored by TCRdb with only in-frame sequences that have V and J called. A share of the clones is absent; for the studies checked, an unresolved V gene accounts for under half, and the remainder has no known explanation. V, J and clone size are taken as reported in that table, and D and trimming were inferred from the DNA itself. This sample is represented by about 2.3 million clones; 90% to 95% of them were singletons. 0.35% to 0.5% of the sample goes to the ten largest clones.

General study outcomes and caveats: Rarefaction of sorted-subset datasets indicated incomplete sequencing despite the large sequencing depth. Sharing across four donors was observed for approximately 5% of naive CD4, 3.5% of naive CD8, 2% to 2.5% of memory CD4, and over 0.3% of memory CD8 clonotypes. Pairwise subsampling led to the expectation that sequencing depth would affect the degree of clonotype sharing among donors. Clonotypes shared by all four sorted-subset donors showed higher generation probabilities than non-shared clonotypes. Naive subsets generally had larger estimated clonotype richness than memory subsets did. The small number of donors limited the genetic and exposure-history diversity represented. Sampling was restricted to blood, and TCR repertoires in tissues likely differ from the TCR repertoires found in blood.

Note on this clone: No antigen is known for it. No base-level quality is on record; no much larger clone is a single base apart.

The donors were healthy, HIV-negative adults with no recently reported acute infections or vaccinations. Every donor was a Caucasian adult residing in Nashville, Tennessee, USA. CD4+ T cells were enriched by magnetic negative selection; naive cells were then positively selected on CD45RA, and the negative fraction formed the memory subset. Blood was obtained by leukapheresis, after which PBMCs were separated by Ficoll-Histopaque density gradient centrifugation and cryopreserved in liquid nitrogen vapor phase. Analytical flow cytometry was used to check the purity and quantity of every magnetically sorted T cell population. Genomic DNA was isolated from every sorted fraction and measured by UV absorbance on a Nanodrop 2000c.

The receptor was isolated from a man aged 18 to 29 in good health. Some clones in this sample may be carry-over from other donors' samples. Sequencing input: naive CD4+ T cells from PBMCs. The sample's cell subset or site, from its label and the paper: CD45RA+ positively selected. Recombination connected TRBV5-1 to TRBJ2-3; TRBD1 is a possible D gene, resting on 6 matching bases. The DNA sequence is as follows: TGCGCCAGCAGCCCCACTACAGGGCCTCCTAGCACAGATACGCAGTATTTT. Its protein product is CASSPTTGPPSTDTQYF.